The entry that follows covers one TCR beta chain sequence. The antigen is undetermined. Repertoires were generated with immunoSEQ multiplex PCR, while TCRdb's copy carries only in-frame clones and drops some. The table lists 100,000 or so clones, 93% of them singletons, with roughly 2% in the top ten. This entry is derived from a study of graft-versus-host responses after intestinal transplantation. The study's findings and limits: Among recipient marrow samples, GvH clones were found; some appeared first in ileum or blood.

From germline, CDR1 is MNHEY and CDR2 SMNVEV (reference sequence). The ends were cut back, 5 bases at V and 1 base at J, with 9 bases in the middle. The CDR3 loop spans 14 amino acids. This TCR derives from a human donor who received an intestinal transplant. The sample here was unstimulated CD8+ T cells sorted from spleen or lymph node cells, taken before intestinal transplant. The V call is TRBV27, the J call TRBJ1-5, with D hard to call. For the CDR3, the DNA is TGTGCCAGCAGTCTGACGGGGAGCAATCAGCCCCAGCATTTT. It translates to CASSLTGSNQPQHF.